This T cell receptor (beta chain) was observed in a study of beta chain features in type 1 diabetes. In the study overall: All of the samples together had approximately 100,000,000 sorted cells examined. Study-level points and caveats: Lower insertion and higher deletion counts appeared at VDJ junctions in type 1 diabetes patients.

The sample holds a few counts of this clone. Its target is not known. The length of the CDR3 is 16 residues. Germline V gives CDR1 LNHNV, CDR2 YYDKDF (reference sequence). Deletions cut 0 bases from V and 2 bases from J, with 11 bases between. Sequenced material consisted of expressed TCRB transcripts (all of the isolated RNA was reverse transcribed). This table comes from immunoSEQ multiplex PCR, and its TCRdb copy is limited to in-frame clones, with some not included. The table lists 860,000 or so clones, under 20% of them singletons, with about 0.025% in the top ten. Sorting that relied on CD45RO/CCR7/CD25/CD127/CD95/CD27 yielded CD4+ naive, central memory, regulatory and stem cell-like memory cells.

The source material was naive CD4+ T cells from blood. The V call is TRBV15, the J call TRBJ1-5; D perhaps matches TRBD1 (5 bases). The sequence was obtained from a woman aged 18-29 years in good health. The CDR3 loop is CATSRDGAAGNQPQHF. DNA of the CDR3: TGTGCCACCAGCAGAGATGGGGCGGCAGGCAATCAGCCCCAGCATTTT. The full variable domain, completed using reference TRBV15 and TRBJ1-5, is DAMVIQNPRYQVTQFGKPVTLSCSQTLNHNVMYWYQQKSSQAPKLLFHYYDKDFNNEADTPDNFQSRRPNTSFCFLDIRSPGLGDTAMYLCATSRDGAAGNQPQHFGDGTRLSIL.